The 16 T cell receptor beta chains in this list originate from one sample, sequenced in a study of vaccination and CD4 T cells after COVID-19. No antigen is known for these receptors. CD4+ T cells that had been cultured provided DNA sequenced with the Oncomine TCR Beta short-read assay. TCRdb reprocessed the PCR reads with MiXCR, giving one entry per CDR3 protein. Seen here are about 15,000 distinct CDR3 sequences, 73% observed once, and the top ten hold approximately 11%. The treatment denotes: roughly nine-day PBMC culture with coronavirus spike peptide pools or control peptides (ViraFEST assay). The sample consisted of CD4+ T cells from blood, cultured in vitro. These receptors were obtained from a human donor who had recovered from COVID-19.

V is TRBV20-1 and J is TRBJ2-1; weak D call: TRBD2 (6 bases). Germline loops: CDR1 DFQATT, CDR2 SNEGSKA (reference sequence). There are 13 residues in the CDR3. With 2 bases removed from V and 7 bases from J, the gap between germline ends came to 12 bases. CDR3 coding DNA: TGCAGTGCTAGAAGCCCTGGGGGGAATGAGCAGTTCTTC. Translation gives CSARSPGGNEQFF.

This rearrangement joins TRBV5-1 to TRBJ2-7; tentatively, D is TRBD1 (6 bases). V was shortened by 0 bases and J by 1 base, with 11 bases between the two germline ends. CDR1 and CDR2 (germline): SGHRS, YFSETQ. This CDR3 is 15 amino acids long. CDR3 sequence: CASSLEGHPSYEQYF. DNA for the CDR3: TGCGCCAGCAGCTTGGAGGGACATCCTTCCTACGAGCAGTACTTC.

This chain connects TRBV20-1 to TRBJ2-3, with D unclear. This CDR3 has 13 amino acids. The V gene lost 5 bases and the J gene lost 6 bases, with 15 bases spanning the gap. Per the germline V gene, CDR1 is DFQATT and CDR2 is SNEGSKA (reference sequence). The chain's CDR3 is CSALWPFPDTQYF. The CDR3, as DNA: TGCAGTGCTCTCTGGCCCTTCCCGGATACGCAGTATTTT.

This clonotype was picked up one time. The genes are TRBV6-1 and TRBJ1-3; D is ambiguous. The CDR3 loop spans 15 amino acids. The ends were cut back, 6 bases at V and 0 bases at J, with 12 bases in the middle. The germline V gene has CDR1 MNHNS and CDR2 SASEGT. CDR3 amino acids: CASRDRVYSGNTIYF. The CDR3 nucleotides read TGTGCCAGCAGGGACCGGGTCTACTCTGGAAACACCATATATTTT.

The rearrangement joins TRBV11-3 to TRBJ1-5; TRBD1 aligns across 8 bases. This CDR3 contains 15 residues. Germline assignment: CDR1 SGHNT and CDR2 YENEEA. V lost 2 bases and J lost 6; bases outside the gene matches: 6. In DNA form, the CDR3 reads TGTGCCAGCAGCTTATCACAGGGGGTCAGTCAGCCCCAGCATTTT. It translates to CASSLSQGVSQPQHF.

This chain links TRBV20-1 with TRBJ1-2; D remains ambiguous. The CDR3 runs 10 residues. Germline CDR1 DFQATT, CDR2 SNEGSKA (reference sequence). V was shortened by 8 bases and J by 3 bases, with 7 bases between the two germline ends. In nucleotides, the CDR3 is TGCAGTTCCTTTCACTATGGCTACACCTTC. It specifies CSSFHYGYTF.

V is TRBV27 and J is TRBJ2-5, with D unclear. Germline CDR1 is MNHEY and CDR2 is SMNVEV (reference sequence). The V gene lost 3 bases and the J gene lost 5 bases, with 10 bases spanning the gap. This CDR3 is 13 amino acids long. For the CDR3, the DNA is TGTGCCAGCAGTTTGGTGGGAATGGAGACCCAGTACTTC. Protein product: CASSLVGMETQYF.

The chain has TRBV7-2 and TRBJ1-2; TRBD1 agrees at 10 bases. Germline V lookup: CDR1 SGHTA, CDR2 FQGNSA. This CDR3 has 15 amino acids. V gave up 1 base and J gave up 7 bases; unmatched junction bases: 6. CDR3 residues: CASSLGGQGRVGYTF. Here the CDR3 DNA reads TGTGCCAGCAGCTTAGGGGGACAGGGGCGGGTTGGCTACACCTTC. Supplemented by reference TRBV7-2 and TRBJ1-2, the full variable domain reads GAGVSQSPSNKVTEKGKDVELRCDPISGHTALYWYRQSLGQGLEFLIYFQGNSAPDKSGLPSDRFSAERTGGSVSTLTIQRTQQEDSAVYLCASSLGGQGRVGYTFGSGTRLTVV.

V is TRBV6-1 and J is TRBJ1-1, with TRBD1 matching 8 bases. Germline CDR1 reads MNHNS; CDR2 reads SASEGT. The junction had 11 bases not matched to a gene; V was cut back by 6 bases and J by 5 bases. This CDR3 comprises 15 residues. In DNA, the CDR3 is TGTGCCAGCAGGAAGGGACAGGCCTGGGGGACTGAAGCTTTCTTT. Amino acid sequence: CASRKGQAWGTEAFF.

The V call is TRBV30, the J call TRBJ2-5, with 7 bases fitting TRBD2. The CDR3 runs to 15 residues. CDR1 is GTSNPN and CDR2 is SVGIG in the germline V gene (reference sequence). J was trimmed by 5 bases and V by 3 bases; bases with no gene match: 12. Here the CDR3 DNA reads TGTGCCTGGAGACGGGACTACTCTCCCAGGGAGACCCAGTACTTC. Encoded protein: CAWRRDYSPRETQYF.

V is TRBV19 and J is TRBJ1-6; 7 positions agree with TRBD1. The germline V gene encodes CDR1 LNHDA and CDR2 SQIVND (reference sequence). Trimming took 4 bases from V and 7 from J; bases not matched to a gene: 10. The CDR3 is made up of 16 amino acids. DNA of the CDR3: TGTGCCAGTAGTACACTCGGGACAGTTCGAAATTCACCCCTCCACTTT. Its protein is CASSTLGTVRNSPLHF.

The rearrangement uses TRBV20-1 and TRBJ2-3; D possibly corresponds to TRBD2 (5 bases). The length of the CDR3 is 15 residues. The germline V gene has CDR1 DFQATT and CDR2 SNEGSKA (reference sequence). Deletions cut 7 bases from V and 2 bases from J, with 19 bases between. DNA of the CDR3: TGCAGTGAGGTCGGGATGGGGTCACACACAGATACGCAGTATTTT. Protein product: CSEVGMGSHTDTQYF.

This rearrangement joins TRBV19 to TRBJ1-5; 8 bases match TRBD1. J lost 4 bases, V lost 7 bases, and 6 bases had no gene match. CDR3 length equals 14 residues. CDR1 and CDR2 (germline): LNHDA, SQIVND (reference sequence). CDR3 DNA: TGTGCCAGTACCCGACAGGGGCGAAATCAGCCCCAGCATTTT. Translation gives CASTRQGRNQPQHF.

The chain couples TRBV6-1 to TRBJ1-1; tentative D call: TRBD1 (6 bases). The CDR3 is made up of 12 amino acids. The V and J ends lost 8 bases and 5 bases respectively, with 12 bases between them. The germline V gene has CDR1 MNHNS and CDR2 SASEGT. CDR3 sequence (DNA): TGTGCCAGCCGAACCCAGGGGACTGAAGCTTTCTTT. It translates to CASRTQGTEAFF.

V gene TRBV11-3 combines with J gene TRBJ2-7, with D perhaps matching TRBD2 (5 bases). The CDR3 is 15 amino acids. CDR1 SGHNT and CDR2 YENEEA come from the germline V gene. Trimming shortened V by 1 base and J by 2 bases, and 12 bases separated the two germline ends. The CDR3 protein is CASSLAFGIAYEQYF. CDR3 coding DNA: TGTGCCAGCAGCTTAGCGTTCGGGATAGCCTACGAGCAGTACTTC.

The rearrangement uses TRBV24-1 and TRBJ2-7, with TRBD2 as a possible D gene (5 bases). CDR3 length equals 17 residues. V was trimmed by 3 bases and J by 4 bases, leaving 21 bases between them. Germline V gene sequence: CDR1 KGHDR, CDR2 SFDVKD. This CDR3 is CATSDASGRAQRYEQYF. The CDR3 DNA reads TGTGCCACCAGTGATGCCTCTGGGCGGGCTCAACGGTACGAGCAGTACTTC.